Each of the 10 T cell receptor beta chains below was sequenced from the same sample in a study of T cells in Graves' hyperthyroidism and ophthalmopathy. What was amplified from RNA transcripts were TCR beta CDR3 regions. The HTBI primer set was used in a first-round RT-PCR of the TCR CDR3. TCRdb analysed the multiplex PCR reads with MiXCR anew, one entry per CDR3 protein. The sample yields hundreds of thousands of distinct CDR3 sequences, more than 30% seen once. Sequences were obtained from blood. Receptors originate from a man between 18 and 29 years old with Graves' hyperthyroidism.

The CDR3 reads CASSPRDSYLQETQYF. In nucleotides, the CDR3 is TGTGCCAGCTCACCCCGGGACAGCTACCTACAAGAGACCCAGTACTTC. This chain links TRBV25-1 with TRBJ2-5; 7 nucleotides match TRBD1. J lost 2 bases, V lost 8 bases, and 14 bases had no gene match. The CDR3 has 16 amino acids. The germline V gene encodes CDR1 MGHDK and CDR2 SYGVNS.

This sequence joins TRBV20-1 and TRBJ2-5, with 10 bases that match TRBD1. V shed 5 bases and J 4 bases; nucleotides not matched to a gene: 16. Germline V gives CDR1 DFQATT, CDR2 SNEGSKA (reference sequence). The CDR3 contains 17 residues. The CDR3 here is CSADYPGQGPLRETQYF. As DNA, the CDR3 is TGCAGTGCTGACTATCCGGGACAGGGGCCTTTGCGAGAGACCCAGTACTTC.

In nucleotides, the CDR3 is TGTGCCGTACGATCTCAGGACCTATCCTACGAGCAGTACTTC. It is translated as CAVRSQDLSYEQYF. V is TRBV24-1 and J is TRBJ2-7; D call uncertain. In germline, CDR1 is KGHDR, CDR2 SFDVKD. CDR3 length: 14 amino acids. The V end lost 12 bases, the J end lost 1 base, and 18 bases lay between the germline ends.

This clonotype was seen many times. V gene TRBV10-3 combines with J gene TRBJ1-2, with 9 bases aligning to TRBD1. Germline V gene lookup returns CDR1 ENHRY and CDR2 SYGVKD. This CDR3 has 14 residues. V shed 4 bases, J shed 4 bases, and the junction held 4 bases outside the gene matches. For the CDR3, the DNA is TGTGCCATCAGTGGAGGACAGGGGTTCTATGGCTACACCTTC. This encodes CAISGGQGFYGYTF.

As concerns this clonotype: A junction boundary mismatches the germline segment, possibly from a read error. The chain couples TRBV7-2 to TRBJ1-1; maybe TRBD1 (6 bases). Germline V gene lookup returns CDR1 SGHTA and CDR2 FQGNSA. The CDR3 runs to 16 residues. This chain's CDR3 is CASSQGGGRMNTEAFF. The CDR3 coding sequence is TGCGCCAGCAGCCAAGGGGGGGGGCGTATGAACACTGAAGCTTTCTTT.

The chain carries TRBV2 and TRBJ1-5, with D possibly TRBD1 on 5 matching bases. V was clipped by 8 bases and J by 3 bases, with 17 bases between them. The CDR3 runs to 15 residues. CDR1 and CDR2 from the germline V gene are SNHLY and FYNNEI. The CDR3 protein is CASGYVAGTNQPQHF. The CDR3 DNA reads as TGTGCCAGCGGTTACGTGGCAGGGACCAATCAGCCCCAGCATTTT.

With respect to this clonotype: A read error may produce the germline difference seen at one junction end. CDR3 nucleotide sequence: TGCAGCGTTGAAGGGTTTAACAACGGGGAGCTGTTTTTT. Translation: CSVEGFNNGELFF. The chain employs TRBV29-1 and TRBJ2-2; no firm D call. Germline V lookup: CDR1 SQVTM, CDR2 ANQGSEA. The CDR3 sequence is 13 residues long.

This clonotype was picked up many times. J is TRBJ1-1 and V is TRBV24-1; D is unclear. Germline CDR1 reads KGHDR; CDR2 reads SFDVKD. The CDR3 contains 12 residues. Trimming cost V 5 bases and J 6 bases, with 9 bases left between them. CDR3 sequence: CATSGERSEAFF. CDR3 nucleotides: TGTGCCACCAGTGGCGAGAGATCTGAAGCTTTCTTT.

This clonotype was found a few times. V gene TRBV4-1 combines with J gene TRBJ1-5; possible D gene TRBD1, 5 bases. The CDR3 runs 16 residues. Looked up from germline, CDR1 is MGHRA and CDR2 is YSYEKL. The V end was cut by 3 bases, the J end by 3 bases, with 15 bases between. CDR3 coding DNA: TGCGCCAGCAGCCAGGAGATCGGGACGCCCAATCAGCCCCAGCATTTT. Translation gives CASSQEIGTPNQPQHF.

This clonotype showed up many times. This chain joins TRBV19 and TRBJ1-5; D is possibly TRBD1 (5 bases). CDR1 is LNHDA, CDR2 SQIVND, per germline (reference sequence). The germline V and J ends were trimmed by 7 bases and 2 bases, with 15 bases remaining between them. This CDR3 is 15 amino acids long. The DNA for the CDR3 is TGTGCCAGTACCTTGGACACGATGGGCAATCAGCCCCAGCATTTT. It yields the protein CASTLDTMGNQPQHF.